The subject of this entry is one T cell receptor (beta chain). Sequencing was performed with immunoSEQ multiplex PCR; in TCRdb, only in-frame clones are kept and a portion is missing. The sample includes roughly 300,000 clones, about nine tenths seen only once; the top ten take less than 4.5%. Cohort assignment relied on participant-reported clinical history. The record originates from a study of blood T cell repertoires in COVID-19. The wider study: The analysed material was cDNA or gDNA that came from T cells, B-cell-depleted T cells, or PBMCs.

Germline assignment: CDR1 MNHEY and CDR2 SVGAGI. The V gene lost 6 bases and the J gene lost 1 base, with 10 bases spanning the gap. The CDR3 extends over 14 amino acids. The chain couples TRBV6-5 to TRBJ1-5; tentative D call: TRBD1 (6 bases). The TCR originated in a man under 40 who had recovered from COVID-19. The sequenced sample was PBMCs or T cells enriched from blood (not recorded which). The CDR3 bases are TGTGCCAGCAGAGTCAGGGGAAGCAATCAGCCCCAGCATTTT. This codes for CASRVRGSNQPQHF.